Listed below are T cell receptor beta chains from one sample, sequenced in a study of blood T cell repertoires in COVID-19. Assay used: immunoSEQ multiplex PCR; TCRdb lists only in-frame clones, some missing. The table has about 82,000 clones, around 82% seen once. The specimen was peripheral blood. All receptors derive from a man between 60 and 75 years old with COVID-19, enrolled during active disease. Both conserved end residues are part of each CDR3. The D gene is left open where the match is weak. Clone size is stated in some rows and not others, as once, few, many or a class when expanded.

d_gene | j_gene | v_gene | abundance | CDR3aa | CDR3nt
TRBD2 | TRBJ2-2 | TRBV3-1/TRBV3-2 | many | CASSQVPAGANTGELFF | TGTGCCAGCAGCCAAGTCCCAGCGGGGGCGAACACCGGGGAGCTGTTTTTT
- | TRBJ2-6 | TRBV7-9 | - | CASGPTVRSGANVLTF | TGTGCCAGCGGGCCAACTGTCCGGTCTGGGGCCAACGTCCTGACTTTC
TRBD2 | TRBJ2-3 | TRBV20-1 | - | CSANELAGVADTQYF | TGCAGTGCTAATGAGCTAGCGGGGGTAGCAGATACGCAGTATTTT
- | TRBJ2-3 | TRBV7-2 | - | CASSSNYQYTQYF | TGTGCCAGCAGCTCAAACTACCAATATACGCAGTATTTT
TRBD1 | TRBJ2-3 | TRBV18 | - | CASSQRQGMSTDTQYF | TGTGCCAGCTCACAGCGACAGGGAATGAGCACAGATACGCAGTATTTT
TRBD1 | TRBJ1-6 | TRBV4-2 | few | CASSQEGQNNSPLHF | TGTGCCAGCAGCCAAGAGGGACAGAATAATTCACCCCTCCACTTT
- | TRBJ1-2 | TRBV4-2 | - | CASRQVGGRDYGYTF | TGTGCCAGCCGCCAAGTTGGTGGTCGCGATTATGGCTACACCTTC
- | TRBJ2-3 | TRBV5-1 | - | CASSQGDRFDTDTQYF | TGCGCCAGCAGCCAGGGCGATCGGTTTGACACAGATACGCAGTATTTT
TRBD1 | TRBJ1-2 | TRBV9 | - | CASEPGQGYGYTF | TGTGCCAGCGAGCCGGGACAGGGTTATGGCTACACCTTC
- | TRBJ2-5 | TRBV30 | few | CAWSETEETQYF | TGTGCCTGGAGTGAGACTGAAGAGACCCAGTACTTC
- | TRBJ2-3 | TRBV2 | - | CASSVLAATDTQYF | TGTGCCAGCAGTGTATTAGCGGCCACAGATACGCAGTATTTT
TRBD1 | TRBJ1-2 | TRBV19 | - | CASRGTGGPRGYTF | TGTGCCAGTAGGGGGACAGGGGGTCCTCGAGGCTACACCTTC
- | TRBJ2-2 | TRBV6-5 | - | CASSYSKNTGELFF | TGTGCCAGCAGTTACAGCAAGAACACCGGGGAGCTGTTTTTT
TRBD1 | TRBJ1-4 | TRBV27 | - | CASSHLGQENEKLFF | TGTGCCAGCAGTCACTTGGGACAGGAGAATGAAAAACTGTTTTTT
- | TRBJ1-1 | TRBV18 | - | CASSPKSGNTEAFF | TGTGCCAGCTCACCAAAGTCGGGGAACACTGAAGCTTTCTTT
TRBD2 | TRBJ2-3 | TRBV2 | once | CASSATSGRTDTQYF | TGTGCCAGCAGTGCGACTAGCGGGCGCACAGATACGCAGTATTTT
TRBD2 | TRBJ2-5 | TRBV19 | - | CASSMSGRGETQYF | TGTGCCAGTAGTATGAGCGGGAGAGGAGAGACCCAGTACTTC
TRBD2 | TRBJ2-3 | TRBV5-1 | - | CASSLSGGTDTQYF | TGCGCCAGCAGCCTCAGCGGGGGCACAGATACGCAGTATTTT
- | TRBJ2-7 | TRBV12-3/TRBV12-4 | few | CASGSSYEQYF | TGTGCCAGCGGTAGCTCCTACGAGCAGTACTTC
TRBD2 | TRBJ2-2 | TRBV7-2 | once | CASSLEGLAGVGELFF | TGTGCCAGCAGCTTAGAGGGACTAGCGGGAGTCGGGGAGCTGTTTTTT
TRBD1 | TRBJ2-7 | TRBV7-2 | - | CASSLYRTGGTPFEQYF | TGTGCCAGCAGCTTATATAGGACAGGGGGTACTCCTTTTGAGCAGTACTTC
TRBD1 | TRBJ1-2 | TRBV6-1 | - | CASSEEWTGAKSYGYTF | TGTGCCAGCAGTGAAGAATGGACAGGGGCTAAGAGCTATGGCTACACCTTC
- | TRBJ2-5 | TRBV9 | once | CASSRGTLGETQYF | TGTGCCAGCAGCCGCGGGACGCTCGGGGAGACCCAGTACTTC
- | TRBJ1-1 | TRBV5-1 | - | CASSTTGNLMNTEAFF | TGCGCCAGCAGCACTACAGGGAACCTCATGAACACTGAAGCTTTCTTT
TRBD2 | TRBJ2-1 | TRBV30 | - | CAWRGLAEHNEQFF | TGTGCCTGGAGGGGACTAGCGGAGCACAATGAGCAGTTCTTC
TRBD1 | TRBJ2-6 | TRBV15 | - | CATAAGGTGGANVLTF | TGTGCCACCGCGGCAGGGGGCACGGGTGGGGCCAACGTCCTGACTTTC
- | TRBJ2-1 | TRBV5-5 | once | CASSPFGVAEYNEQFF | TGTGCCAGCAGCCCCTTCGGGGTAGCCGAATACAATGAGCAGTTCTTC
TRBD1 | TRBJ1-1 | TRBV18 | - | CASSPTGAGTEAFF | TGTGCCAGCTCACCGACAGGGGCGGGCACTGAAGCTTTCTTT
- | TRBJ2-5 | TRBV5-1 | - | CASSVGQRETQYF | TGCGCCAGCAGCGTAGGACAGAGGGAGACCCAGTACTTC
- | TRBJ2-7 | TRBV11-3 | - | CASSLSGASYEQYF | TGTGCCAGCAGCTTAAGCGGAGCCTCCTACGAGCAGTACTTC
TRBD1 | TRBJ2-3 | TRBV7-2 | few | CASSTNRGRGWVATQYF | TGTGCCAGCAGCACCAACAGGGGGCGAGGGTGGGTGGCTACGCAGTATTTT
TRBD1 | TRBJ1-1 | TRBV5-4 | - | CASSLGQGEGRAFF | TGTGCCAGCAGCTTGGGACAGGGTGAAGGTCGAGCTTTCTTT
TRBD2 | TRBJ2-1 | TRBV2 | - | CASSPRRLAGINNEQFF | TGTGCCAGCAGTCCGAGAAGACTAGCGGGGATTAACAATGAGCAGTTCTTC
TRBD2 | TRBJ2-2 | TRBV7-8 | - | CASSPGGPTGELFF | TGTGCCAGCAGCCCGGGGGGGCCAACCGGGGAGCTGTTTTTT
- | TRBJ1-1 | TRBV27 | - | CASSFERDRGTEAFF | TGTGCCAGCAGTTTCGAGCGGGATAGGGGCACTGAAGCTTTCTTT
- | TRBJ2-7 | TRBV18 | - | CASSRGNPYEQYF | TGTGCCAGCTCTAGAGGGAACCCATACGAGCAGTACTTC
- | TRBJ1-2 | TRBV13 | - | CASSSEGDGYTF | TGTGCCAGCAGCTCCGAGGGAGATGGCTACACCTTC
TRBD1 | TRBJ2-1 | TRBV10-1 | - | CASLGRGQGRYEQFF | TGCGCCAGCTTAGGCAGGGGACAGGGGAGGTATGAGCAGTTCTTC
- | TRBJ2-1 | TRBV18 | few | CASSNFLTDNEQFF | TGTGCCAGCTCAAATTTCCTTACGGACAATGAGCAGTTCTTC
- | TRBJ2-2 | TRBV7-7 | - | CASSRAGSPPGELFF | TGTGCTAGCAGCCGAGCCGGGAGCCCTCCCGGGGAGCTGTTTTTT
TRBD2 | TRBJ2-3 | TRBV3-1/TRBV3-2 | - | CASSQWGLAGGTDTQYF | TGTGCCAGCAGCCAATGGGGACTAGCGGGGGGGACAGATACGCAGTATTTT
- | TRBJ2-5 | TRBV6-2/TRBV6-3 | - | CASSFLQETQYF | TGTGCCAGCAGTTTCCTCCAAGAGACCCAGTACTTC
- | TRBJ2-1 | TRBV14 | - | CASSQEVMAGGFNEQFF | TGTGCCAGCAGCCAAGAGGTGATGGCGGGTGGGTTTAATGAGCAGTTCTTC
- | TRBJ1-5 | TRBV5-5 | - | CASSLGQGGANGPQHF | TGTGCCAGCAGCTTGGGACAAGGGGGGGCTAATGGGCCCCAGCATTTT
TRBD2 | TRBJ2-3 | TRBV4-3 | - | CASSQDLAVVITDTQYF | TGCGCCAGCAGCCAAGACCTAGCGGTCGTCATCACAGATACGCAGTATTTT
- | TRBJ1-2 | TRBV7-3 | - | CASSLGQGYGYTF | TGTGCCAGCAGCTTAGGGCAGGGGTATGGCTACACCTTC
TRBD2 | TRBJ2-5 | TRBV2 | - | CASLAGRGAPETQYF | TGTGCCAGCCTCGCGGGGCGGGGGGCCCCAGAGACCCAGTACTTC
- | TRBJ2-7 | TRBV4-3 | - | CASSQVRGRSSYEQYF | TGCGCCAGCAGCCAAGTAAGAGGAAGAAGCTCCTACGAGCAGTACTTC
- | TRBJ2-3 | TRBV5-6 | - | CASSLSGLTVTDTQYF | TGTGCCAGCAGCTTATCGGGACTCACGGTTACAGATACGCAGTATTTT
- | TRBJ2-1 | TRBV2 | - | CASSNRNEQFF | TGTGCCAGCAGCAACAGAAATGAGCAGTTCTTC